Each of the 21 T cell receptor beta chains below was sequenced from the same sample in a study of blood T cell repertoires in COVID-19 (dated by TCRdb to between 2020 and 2021). Library preparation employed the immunoSEQ multiplex PCR assay. What TCRdb holds here is the immuneACCESS table cut down to in-frame rearrangements. Part of the clones is not present; checked against another copy, under half of the missing clones reflect an unresolved V gene, and the others are unexplained. Here the sample has 81,000 or so clones; around 92% occur a single time. Jointly, the top ten make up about 6.3% of the sample. Sequencing input: peripheral blood. Receptors were obtained from an older woman with active COVID-19.

The chain carries TRBV2 and TRBJ2-7; 9 bases are a match to TRBD1. V shed 8 bases, J shed 2 bases, and the junction held 7 bases outside the gene matches. Germline CDR1 reads SNHLY; CDR2 reads FYNNEI. The length of the CDR3 is 14 residues. The CDR3 loop is CASCPGTGPYEQYF. CDR3 DNA sequence: TGTGCCAGCTGTCCCGGGACAGGGCCCTACGAGCAGTACTTC.

CDR3 amino acids: CASSARLPTGELFF. The CDR3, as DNA: TGTGCCAGCAGCGCCCGACTCCCCACCGGGGAGCTGTTTTTT. The chain links TRBV9 to TRBJ2-2; no definite D call. The ends were cut back, 3 bases at V and 4 bases at J, with 10 bases in the middle. Germline V CDR1 and CDR2: SGDLS, YYNGEE. There are 14 residues in the CDR3.

This clone was observed a few times. The rearrangement links TRBV30 to TRBJ1-1, with D possibly matching TRBD1 (5 bases). V shed 3 bases and J shed 3 bases, with 17 bases lying between them. CDR1 is GTSNPN and CDR2 is SVGIG in the germline V gene (reference sequence). The CDR3 contains 15 residues. This CDR3 is CAWSVGGGADTEAFF. CDR3 DNA sequence: TGTGCCTGGAGCGTTGGAGGAGGGGCGGACACTGAAGCTTTCTTT. Full variable domain (missing parts from reference TRBV30 and TRBJ1-1): SQTIHQWPATLVQPVGSPLSLECTVEGTSNPNLYWYRQAAGRGLQLLFYSVGIGQISSEVPQNLSASRPQDRQFILSSKKLLLSDSGFYLCAWSVGGGADTEAFFGQGTRLTVV.

The chain links TRBV5-1 to TRBJ1-1; perhaps TRBD1 as D (6 bases). Trimming pared 4 bases from V and 4 bases from J, leaving 17 bases between. Germline V CDR1 and CDR2: SGHRS, YFSETQ. CDR3 size: 15 residues. CDR3 residues: CASSVSLQGGTEAFF. CDR3 bases: TGCGCCAGCAGCGTATCCTTACAGGGCGGCACTGAAGCTTTCTTT.

The rearrangement links TRBV3-1 (or the pseudogene TRBV3-2) to TRBJ1-2, with no clear D. V lost 4 bases to trimming and J lost 4 bases, with 19 bases between them. Germline-derived CDR1 and CDR2 are LGHDT and YNNKEL (reference sequence). The CDR3 length is 16 residues. CDR3 nucleotides: TGTGCCAGCAGCCGATACCGGGTTCCTCCAGTCTATGGCTACACCTTC. It yields the protein CASSRYRVPPVYGYTF.

The chain recombines TRBV2 with TRBJ2-5, with 7 nucleotides matching TRBD1. The junction had 11 bases not matched to a gene; V was cut back by 6 bases and J by 4 bases. Germline lookup yields CDR1 SNHLY and CDR2 FYNNEI. The CDR3 sequence is 15 residues long. The CDR3 region is CASREQGLGGETQYF. CDR3 nucleotides: TGTGCCAGCAGAGAACAGGGGTTAGGGGGAGAGACCCAGTACTTC.

The V gene is TRBV19, the J gene TRBJ2-1; 8 positions match TRBD1. The CDR3 spans 14 residues. The germline gives CDR1 LNHDA, CDR2 SQIVND (reference sequence). Trimming at V came to 4 bases and at J to 10 bases, leaving 9 bases not matched to a gene. CDR3 coding DNA: TGTGCCAGTAGTAAACTGACAGGGACAGGAGAGCAGTTCTTC. Its protein product is CASSKLTGTGEQFF.

The rearrangement joins TRBV10-1 to TRBJ2-2; D gene uncertain. CDR1 WNHNN and CDR2 SYGVQD come from the germline V gene (reference sequence). V was cut by 6 bases and J by 3 bases, with 2 bases left in between. There are 11 residues in the CDR3. CDR3 nucleotide sequence: TGCGCCAGCAGCGACACCGGGGAGCTGTTTTTT. Translation gives CASSDTGELFF.

CDR3 loop: CASSLGGTVTGELFF. The CDR3 nucleotides read TGTGCCAGCAGTTTAGGCGGGACGGTCACCGGGGAGCTGTTTTTT. This chain uses TRBV28 with TRBJ2-2; tentatively, D is TRBD2 (6 bases). Germline V gene data show CDR1 as MDHEN and CDR2 as SYDVKM. The CDR3 length is 15 residues. V dropped 2 bases and J dropped 4 bases, with 11 bases sitting between them.

This chain connects TRBV9 to TRBJ1-4; 7 bases align to TRBD1. The junction had 8 bases not matched to a gene; V was cut back by 4 bases and J by 5 bases. Germline V CDR1 and CDR2: SGDLS, YYNGEE. The CDR3 contains 15 residues. The CDR3 DNA sequence: TGTGCCAGCAGCCCCCGACAGGGCGGGAATGAAAAACTGTTTTTT. Amino acid sequence: CASSPRQGGNEKLFF.

The chain links TRBV28 to TRBJ2-7, with TRBD1 matching over 7 bases. The CDR3 consists of 16 residues. Losses at the gene ends were 5 bases for V and 2 bases for J; bases not matched to a gene: 12. Per germline, CDR1 MDHEN and CDR2 SYDVKM. The CDR3 reads CASSTRTGTATYEQYF. CDR3 in DNA: TGTGCCAGCAGTACGCGAACCGGGACAGCAACCTACGAGCAGTACTTC.

The V and J genes are TRBV19 and TRBJ2-2; 8 nucleotides match TRBD2. J gave up 4 bases and V 7 bases, and 8 bases lay outside the gene matches. Germline V lookup: CDR1 LNHDA, CDR2 SQIVND (reference sequence). The CDR3 has 15 amino acids. The CDR3 protein is CASILAGSITGELFF. The CDR3 region has the DNA TGTGCCAGTATATTAGCGGGATCTATCACCGGGGAGCTGTTTTTT. The full variable domain, with the rest looked up from reference TRBV19 and TRBJ2-2, is DGGITQSPKYLFRKEGQNVTLSCEQNLNHDAMYWYRQDPGQGLRLIYYSQIVNDFQKGDIAEGYSVSREKKESFPLTVTSAQKNPTAFYLCASILAGSITGELFFGEGSRLTVL.

The chain employs TRBV11-3 and TRBJ2-6; 10 nucleotides line up with TRBD1. The CDR3 length is 19 residues. Germline V gives CDR1 SGHNT, CDR2 YENEEA. V was clipped by 5 bases and J by 2 bases; unmatched bases: 12. This CDR3 reads CASSPRGRQGAPGANVLTF. Here the CDR3 DNA reads TGTGCCAGCAGCCCGCGGGGGCGACAGGGGGCTCCTGGGGCCAACGTCCTGACTTTC.

The rearrangement links TRBV6-6 to TRBJ1-5, with 12 positions matching TRBD1. Germline V gives CDR1 MNHNY, CDR2 SVGAGI (reference sequence). Losses at the gene ends were 6 bases for V and 3 bases for J; bases not matched to a gene: 6. The CDR3 length is 16 residues. This CDR3 is CASSPGQGANNQPQHF. The CDR3 bases are TGTGCCAGCAGCCCGGGACAGGGGGCGAACAATCAGCCCCAGCATTTT.

This chain connects TRBV10-3 to TRBJ1-1; D uncertain. V lost 3 bases to trimming and J lost 3 bases, with 11 bases between them. CDR3 length: 14 residues. CDR1 and CDR2 (germline): ENHRY, SYGVKD. The CDR3 DNA reads as TGTGCCATCAGTGACTTCCAGGCAGACACTGAAGCTTTCTTT. Residues: CAISDFQADTEAFF.

The J gene is TRBJ2-7, the V gene TRBV30, with 7 positions matching TRBD1. The junction had 9 bases not matched to a gene; V was cut back by 3 bases and J by 1 base. This CDR3 is built from 15 residues. CDR1 is GTSNPN and CDR2 is SVGIG in the germline V gene (reference sequence). CDR3 residues: CAWSPATGLSYEQYF. The CDR3 bases are TGTGCCTGGAGCCCCGCGACAGGGCTTTCCTACGAGCAGTACTTC. Variable domain in full (rest from reference TRBV30 and TRBJ2-7): SQTIHQWPATLVQPVGSPLSLECTVEGTSNPNLYWYRQAAGRGLQLLFYSVGIGQISSEVPQNLSASRPQDRQFILSSKKLLLSDSGFYLCAWSPATGLSYEQYFGPGTRLTVT.

CDR3 coding DNA: TGTGCCAGCAGCCTTGTGGCAGGGGGGAACTCACCCCTCCACTTT. This encodes CASSLVAGGNSPLHF. The rearrangement joins TRBV3-1 (or the pseudogene TRBV3-2) to TRBJ1-6; 7 nucleotides match TRBD1. Trimming took 4 bases from V and 10 from J; bases not matched to a gene: 10. In germline, CDR1 is LGHDT, CDR2 YNNKEL (reference sequence). The CDR3 sequence is 15 residues long.

J is TRBJ2-1 and V is TRBV10-3, with unresolved D. The CDR3 contains 15 residues. In germline, CDR1 is ENHRY, CDR2 SYGVKD. V was cut by 11 bases and J by 4 bases, with 21 bases left in between. The DNA of the CDR3 is TGTGCCTCCCAAGCCGCGGCTAGTGTATACAATGAGCAGTTCTTC. The encoded protein is CASQAAASVYNEQFF.

The chain combines TRBV7-2 with TRBJ2-5, with D possibly matching TRBD1 (5 bases). The CDR3 sequence is 14 residues long. CDR1 is SGHTA and CDR2 is FQGNSA in the germline V gene. Trimming took 0 bases from V and 5 from J, leaving 10 bases between them. The chain's CDR3 is CASSLAAGLETQYF. The CDR3 DNA reads as TGTGCCAGCAGCTTAGCGGCAGGGTTGGAGACCCAGTACTTC.

The V and J genes are TRBV27 and TRBJ1-1; no definite D call. The CDR3 extends over 13 amino acids. The V and J ends lost 1 base and 1 base respectively, with 4 bases between them. CDR1 and CDR2 (germline): MNHEY, SMNVEV (reference sequence). The CDR3 DNA reads TGTGCCAGCAGTTTATTTAGGAACACTGAAGCTTTCTTT. Translation gives CASSLFRNTEAFF.

The rearrangement joins TRBV7-2 to TRBJ2-1; TRBD1 might be the D (6 bases). Germline loops: CDR1 SGHTA, CDR2 FQGNSA. The CDR3 is 13 amino acids. Deletions cut 2 bases from V and 10 bases from J, with 12 bases between. The CDR3 sequence: CASSLLVGGEQFF. CDR3 sequence (DNA): TGTGCCAGCAGCTTATTGGTTGGGGGCGAGCAGTTCTTC.